This TCR beta chain was captured by sequencing in a study of blood T cell repertoires in COVID-19. CDR3 length equals 17 residues. Germline loops: CDR1 LGHNT, CDR2 FRNRAP. Trimming left V 1 base short and J 3 bases short, with 17 bases between. In the authors' methods: It was from reference gene primer amplification that nucleated cell counts were estimated. The assay was immunoSEQ multiplex PCR, and TCRdb's table has in-frame clones only and misses some. V and J calls and clone size are given by that table; D and trimming were obtained from the DNA. The sample consists of about 240,000 clones, just under 85% of them appearing once.

The chain uses TRBV12-5 and TRBJ2-3; D possibly corresponds to TRBD1 (6 bases). Sequenced sample: peripheral blood. The TCR comes from a woman at least 80 years old with acute or convalescent COVID-19. Here the CDR3 reads CASGLGLTGSWTDTQYF. Written as DNA, the CDR3 is TGTGCTAGTGGTTTGGGATTGACAGGTTCTTGGACAGATACGCAGTATTTT.